This paragraph reports one T cell receptor beta chain. Its specific antigen is unknown. The sample holds no much larger clone one base away, and base qualities are not on file. This entry comes from a study of human CD4 T cells and Enterobacteriaceae (dated by TCRdb to 2019 to 2021). Memory CD4+ T cells were FACS-sorted on a FACSAria III to over 95% purity as all CD4+ cells other than CD45RA+CCR7+CD95- naive cells. Healthy donor blood was obtained from blood donation centers in Switzerland. Total CD4+ T cells and monocytes were enriched by positive selection with CD4 and CD14 magnetic microbeads. CD8+, CD14+, CD16+, CD56+, CD19+ and CD25-bright cells were excluded before sorting. In a couple of blood donors, total memory CD4+ T cells were sequenced directly ex vivo to assess in vivo expansion of bacteria-reactive clonotypes. Isolation of peripheral blood mononuclear cells from donor blood was performed with Ficoll-Paque Plus.

Findings and caveats that apply to the study as a whole: In ex vivo samples, clonotypes with broad cross-reactivity seemed more expanded than specific clonotypes, as 11 of 19 and 21 of 34 fell within the top 5%. The only basis for inferring the reactivity of ex vivo clonotypes was matching nucleotide sequences to CFSE-low cultures from the same donors.

Deep-level sequencing was performed on ex vivo total memory CD4+ samples, with a detection sensitivity of one cell in 200,000. The QIAamp DNA Micro Kit was used to extract genomic DNA from cell pellets, and spectrophotometry was used to check the DNA quantity and purity. TCR Vbeta CDR3 regions were amplified with the immunoSEQ multiplex PCR assay. The amplicons were sequenced on the Illumina HiSeq platform. The retrieved sequences were 87 nucleotides in length and included the CDR3 region. As for how the authors treated the data: A unique productive TCR Vbeta nucleotide sequence was defined as a clonotype and was quantified by productive template frequency from ImmunoSEQ Analyzer V3.0. A threshold at the top 5th percentile of each frequency-ranked repertoire was used to define expanded clonotypes. The R package fossil was used to compute repertoire overlap as Chao-Jaccard, and the R package MASS was used to visualize the overlap by nonmetric multidimensional scaling. TCRdb mirrors the immuneACCESS table, restricted to in-frame sequences. Some clones are absent from its copies; in checked studies, under half trace to an unresolved V gene, and the reason for the others is unknown. D and trimming come from the DNA, and the V and J calls and clone size come from that table. Across this sample there are under 35,000 clones, with roughly 79% seen only once. The ten most abundant clones make up around 1.7% of the sample.

There are 15 amino acids in the CDR3, from cysteine to phenylalanine inclusive. Solely the CDR3 DNA is kept, with 45 bases framed from the first base. Reading the germline V gene gives CDR1 ENHRY and CDR2 SYGVKD. V gives up 2 bases and J gives up 7 bases, and the segment between their germline ends measures 17 bases. The clonotype originates from a human donor in good health. Sample: memory CD4+ T cells from blood. Taken with the paper, the label for cell subset or site translates to: total memory CD4 T cells sorted directly ex vivo, unstimulated. Rearrangement joined TRBV10-3 to TRBJ1-2, with the D gene not confidently named. The CDR3 here reads CAISETVEGPSGYTF. The DNA reads as follows: TGTGCCATCAGTGAGACGGTCGAGGGTCCGTCTGGCTACACCTTC.